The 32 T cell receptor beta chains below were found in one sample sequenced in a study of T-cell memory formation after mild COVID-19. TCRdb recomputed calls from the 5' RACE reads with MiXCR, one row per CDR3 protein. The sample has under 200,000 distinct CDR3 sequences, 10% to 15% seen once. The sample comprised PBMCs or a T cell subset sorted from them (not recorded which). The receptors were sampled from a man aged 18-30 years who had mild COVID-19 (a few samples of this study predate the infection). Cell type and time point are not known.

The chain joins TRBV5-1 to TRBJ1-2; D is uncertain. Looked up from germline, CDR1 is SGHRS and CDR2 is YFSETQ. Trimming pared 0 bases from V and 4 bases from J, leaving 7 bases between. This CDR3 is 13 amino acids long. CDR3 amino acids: CASSLGHRYGYTF. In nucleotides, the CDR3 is TGCGCCAGCAGCTTGGGACATCGCTATGGCTACACCTTC.

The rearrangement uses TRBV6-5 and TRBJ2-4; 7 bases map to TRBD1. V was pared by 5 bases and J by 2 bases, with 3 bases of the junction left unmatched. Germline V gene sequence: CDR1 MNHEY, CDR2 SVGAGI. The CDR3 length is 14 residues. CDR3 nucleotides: TGTGCCAGCAGTCCACAGGGGACCAAAAACATTCAGTACTTC. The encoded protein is CASSPQGTKNIQYF.

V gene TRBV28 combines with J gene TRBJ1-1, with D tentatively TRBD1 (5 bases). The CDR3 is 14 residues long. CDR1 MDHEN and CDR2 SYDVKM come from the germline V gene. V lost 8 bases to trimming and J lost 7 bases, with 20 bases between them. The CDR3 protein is CASYSRALLGEAFF. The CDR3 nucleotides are TGTGCCAGCTACTCCAGGGCCCTTCTCGGTGAAGCTTTCTTT.

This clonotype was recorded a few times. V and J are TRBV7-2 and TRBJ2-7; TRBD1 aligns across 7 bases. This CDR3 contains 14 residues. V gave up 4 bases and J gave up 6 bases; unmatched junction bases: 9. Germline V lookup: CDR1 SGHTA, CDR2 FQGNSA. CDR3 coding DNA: TGTGCCAGCAGCTCCCAAGGGGCAGGGGGCGAGCAGTACGTC. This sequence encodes CASSSQGAGGEQYV.

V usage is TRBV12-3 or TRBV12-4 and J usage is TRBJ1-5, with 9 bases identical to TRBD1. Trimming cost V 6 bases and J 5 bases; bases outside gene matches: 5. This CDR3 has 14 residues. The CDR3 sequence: CASSHRQGDQPQHF. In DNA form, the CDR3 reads TGTGCCAGCAGCCATAGACAGGGGGATCAGCCCCAGCATTTT.

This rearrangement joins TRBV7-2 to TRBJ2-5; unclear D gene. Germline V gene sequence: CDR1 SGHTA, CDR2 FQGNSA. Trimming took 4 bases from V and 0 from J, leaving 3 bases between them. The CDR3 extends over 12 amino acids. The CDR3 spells CASSSYQETQYF. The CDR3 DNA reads TGTGCCAGCAGCTCCTACCAAGAGACCCAGTACTTC.

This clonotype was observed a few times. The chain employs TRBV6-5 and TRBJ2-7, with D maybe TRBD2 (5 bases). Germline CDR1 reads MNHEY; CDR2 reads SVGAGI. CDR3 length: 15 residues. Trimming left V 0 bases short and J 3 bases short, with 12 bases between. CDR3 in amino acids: CASSYSSSWGYEQYF. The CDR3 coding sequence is TGTGCCAGCAGTTACTCTTCTAGCTGGGGCTACGAGCAGTACTTC.

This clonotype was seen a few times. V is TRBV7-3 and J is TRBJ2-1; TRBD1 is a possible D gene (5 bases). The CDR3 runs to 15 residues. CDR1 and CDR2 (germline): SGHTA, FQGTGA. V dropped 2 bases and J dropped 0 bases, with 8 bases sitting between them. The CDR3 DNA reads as TGTGCCAGCAGCTTAGACAGTAACTCCTACAATGAGCAGTTCTTC. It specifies CASSLDSNSYNEQFF.

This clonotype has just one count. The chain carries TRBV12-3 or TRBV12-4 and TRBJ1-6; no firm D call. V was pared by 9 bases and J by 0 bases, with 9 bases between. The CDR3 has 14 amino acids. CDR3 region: CASARSSYNSPLHF. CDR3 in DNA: TGTGCCAGTGCCCGGAGCTCCTATAATTCACCCCTCCACTTT.

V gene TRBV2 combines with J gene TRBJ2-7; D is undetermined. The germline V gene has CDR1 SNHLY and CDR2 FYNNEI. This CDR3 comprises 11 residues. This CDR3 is CASSEDGTCNV. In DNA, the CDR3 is TGTGCCAGCAGTGAAGATGGAACGTGTAACGTC.

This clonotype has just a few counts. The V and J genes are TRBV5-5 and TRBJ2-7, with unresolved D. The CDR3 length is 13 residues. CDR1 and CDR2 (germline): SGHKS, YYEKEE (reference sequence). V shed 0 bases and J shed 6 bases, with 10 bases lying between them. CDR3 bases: TGTGCCAGCAGCTTGGTGGTTGTTGCCGAGCAGTACTTC. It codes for CASSLVVVAEQYF.

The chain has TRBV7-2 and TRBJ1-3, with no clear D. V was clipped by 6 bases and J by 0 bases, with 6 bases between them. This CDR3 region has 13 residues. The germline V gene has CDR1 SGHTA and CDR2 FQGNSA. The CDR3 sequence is CASSPFSGNTIYF. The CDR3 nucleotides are TGTGCCAGCAGTCCCTTCTCTGGAAACACCATATATTTT.

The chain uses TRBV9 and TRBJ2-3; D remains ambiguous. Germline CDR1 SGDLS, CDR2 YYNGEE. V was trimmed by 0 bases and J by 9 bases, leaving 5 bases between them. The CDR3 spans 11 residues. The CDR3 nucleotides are TGTGCCAGCAGCGTAGTAGGAACGCAGTATTTT. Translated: CASSVVGTQYF. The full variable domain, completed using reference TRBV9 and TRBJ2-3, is DSGVTQTPKHLITATGQRVTLRCSPRSGDLSVYWYQQSLDQGLQFLIQYYNGEERAKGNILERFSAQQFPDLHSELNLSSLELGDSALYFCASSVVGTQYFGPGTRLTVL.

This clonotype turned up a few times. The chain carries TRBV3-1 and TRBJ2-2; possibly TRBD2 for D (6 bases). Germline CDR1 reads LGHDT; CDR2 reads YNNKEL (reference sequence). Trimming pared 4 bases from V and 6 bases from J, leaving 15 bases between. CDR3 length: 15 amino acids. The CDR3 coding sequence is TGTGCCAGCAGCCTGCGGGGCGTTCACGCCGGGGAGCTGTTTTTT. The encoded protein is CASSLRGVHAGELFF.

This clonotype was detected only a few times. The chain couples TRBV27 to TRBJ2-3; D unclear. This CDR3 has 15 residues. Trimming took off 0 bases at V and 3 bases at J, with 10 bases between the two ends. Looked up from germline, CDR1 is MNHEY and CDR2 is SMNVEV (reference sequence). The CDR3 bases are TGTGCCAGCAGTTTATCCTACAGATTAACAGATACGCAGTATTTT. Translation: CASSLSYRLTDTQYF.

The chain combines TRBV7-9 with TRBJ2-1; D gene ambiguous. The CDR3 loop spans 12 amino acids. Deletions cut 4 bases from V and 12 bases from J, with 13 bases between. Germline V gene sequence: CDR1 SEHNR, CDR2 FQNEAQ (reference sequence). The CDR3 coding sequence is TGTGCCAGCAGCTCCGTCAAAGTGGGGCAGTTCTTC. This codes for CASSSVKVGQFF.

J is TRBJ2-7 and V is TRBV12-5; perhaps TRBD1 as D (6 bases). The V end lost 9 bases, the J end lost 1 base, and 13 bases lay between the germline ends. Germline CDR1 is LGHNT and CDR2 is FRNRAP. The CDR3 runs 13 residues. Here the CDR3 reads CASLQGNSYEQYF. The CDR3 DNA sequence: TGTGCTAGCCTTCAGGGGAATTCCTACGAGCAGTACTTC.

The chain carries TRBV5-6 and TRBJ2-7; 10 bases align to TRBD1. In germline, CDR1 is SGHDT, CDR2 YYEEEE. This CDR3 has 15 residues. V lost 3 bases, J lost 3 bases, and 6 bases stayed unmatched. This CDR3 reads CASSSPGQGFYEQYF. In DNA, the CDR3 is TGTGCCAGCAGCTCTCCGGGACAGGGGTTCTACGAGCAGTACTTC.

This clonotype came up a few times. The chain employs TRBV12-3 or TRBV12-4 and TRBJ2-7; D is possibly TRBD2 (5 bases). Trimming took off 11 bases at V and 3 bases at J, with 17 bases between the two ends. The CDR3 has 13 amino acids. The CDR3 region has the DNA TGTGCCTGTACTAGGCGGATTGGCTACGAGCAGTACTTC. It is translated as CACTRRIGYEQYF.

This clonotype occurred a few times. The CDR3 DNA reads TGTGCCAGCAGTCCGGTGCGGATCAATCAGCCCCAGCATTTT. This encodes CASSPVRINQPQHF. The gene calls are TRBV7-2 and TRBJ1-5; D unclear. The CDR3 covers 14 residues. Trimming stripped 6 bases from V and 3 bases from J, with 12 bases between. The germline V gene has CDR1 SGHTA and CDR2 FQGNSA.

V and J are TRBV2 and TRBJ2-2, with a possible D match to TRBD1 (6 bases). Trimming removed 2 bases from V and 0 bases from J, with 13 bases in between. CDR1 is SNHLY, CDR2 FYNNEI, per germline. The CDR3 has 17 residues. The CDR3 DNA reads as TGTGCCAGCAGTGAACGGACGGGACACACGAACACCGGGGAGCTGTTTTTT. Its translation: CASSERTGHTNTGELFF. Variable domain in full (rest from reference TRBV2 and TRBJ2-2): EPEVTQTPSHQVTQMGQEVILRCVPISNHLYFYWYRQILGQKVEFLVSFYNNEISEKSEIFDDQFSVERPDGSNFTLKIRSTKLEDSAMYFCASSERTGHTNTGELFFGEGSRLTVL.

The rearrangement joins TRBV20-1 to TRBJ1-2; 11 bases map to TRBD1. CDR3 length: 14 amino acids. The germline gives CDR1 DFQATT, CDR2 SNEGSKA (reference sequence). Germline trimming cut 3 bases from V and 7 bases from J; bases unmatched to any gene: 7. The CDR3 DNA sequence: TGCAGTGCTAGCCGGGGGACAGGGGGGGCTGGCTACACCTTC. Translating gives CSASRGTGGAGYTF.

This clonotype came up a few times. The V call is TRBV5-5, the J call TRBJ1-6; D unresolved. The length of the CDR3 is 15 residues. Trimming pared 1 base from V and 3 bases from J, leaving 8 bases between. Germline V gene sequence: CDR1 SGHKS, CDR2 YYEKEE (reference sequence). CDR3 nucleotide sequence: TGTGCCAGCAGCTTGTGGCAGGACTATAATTCACCCCTCCACTTT. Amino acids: CASSLWQDYNSPLHF.

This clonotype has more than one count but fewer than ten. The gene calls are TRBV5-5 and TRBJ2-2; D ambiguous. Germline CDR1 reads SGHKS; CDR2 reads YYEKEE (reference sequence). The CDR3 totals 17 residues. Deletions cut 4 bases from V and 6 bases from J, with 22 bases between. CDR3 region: CASSRPQDQLGPGELFF. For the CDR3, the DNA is TGTGCCAGCAGCCGACCCCAAGACCAACTGGGCCCCGGGGAGCTGTTTTTT.

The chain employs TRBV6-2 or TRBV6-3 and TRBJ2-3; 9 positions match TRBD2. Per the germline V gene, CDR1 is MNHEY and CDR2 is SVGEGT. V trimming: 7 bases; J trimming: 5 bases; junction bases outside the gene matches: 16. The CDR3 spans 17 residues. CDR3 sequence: CASIPLPAGGQEDTQYF. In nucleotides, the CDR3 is TGTGCCAGCATCCCCCTCCCGGCGGGGGGGCAAGAAGATACGCAGTATTTT.

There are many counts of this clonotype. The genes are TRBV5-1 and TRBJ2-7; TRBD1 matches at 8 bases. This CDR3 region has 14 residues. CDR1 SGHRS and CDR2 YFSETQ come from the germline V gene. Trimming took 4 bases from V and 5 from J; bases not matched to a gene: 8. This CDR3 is CASSPRDRLHEQYF. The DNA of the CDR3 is TGCGCCAGCAGCCCCCGGGACAGGCTGCACGAGCAGTACTTC.

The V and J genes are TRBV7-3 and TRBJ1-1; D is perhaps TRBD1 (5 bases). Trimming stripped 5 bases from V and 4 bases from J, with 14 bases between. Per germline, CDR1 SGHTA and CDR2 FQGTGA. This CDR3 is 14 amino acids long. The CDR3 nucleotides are TGTGCCAGCAGCCAGATGGGACGGACCACTGAAGCTTTCTTT. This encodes CASSQMGRTTEAFF.

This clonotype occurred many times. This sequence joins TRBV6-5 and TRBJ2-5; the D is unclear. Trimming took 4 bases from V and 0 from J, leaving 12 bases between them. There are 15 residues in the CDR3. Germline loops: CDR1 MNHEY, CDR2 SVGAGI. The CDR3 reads CASSLAATYQETQYF. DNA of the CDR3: TGTGCCAGCAGTTTGGCTGCGACGTACCAAGAGACCCAGTACTTC.

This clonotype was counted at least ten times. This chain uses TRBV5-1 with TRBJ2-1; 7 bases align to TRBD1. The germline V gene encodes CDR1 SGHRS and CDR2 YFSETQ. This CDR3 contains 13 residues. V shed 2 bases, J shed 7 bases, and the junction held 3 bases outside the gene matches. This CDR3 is CASSFDRVNEQFF. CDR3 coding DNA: TGCGCCAGCAGCTTCGACAGGGTTAATGAGCAGTTCTTC.

CDR3 protein: CASSLEWTGGGGYTF. The CDR3 region has the DNA TGTGCCAGCAGCTTAGAGTGGACAGGGGGCGGTGGCTACACCTTC. The chain recombines TRBV7-2 with TRBJ1-2, with 11 bases that match TRBD1. Per germline, CDR1 SGHTA and CDR2 FQGNSA. The CDR3 has 15 residues. V lost 1 base to trimming and J lost 7 bases; unmatched junction nucleotides: 5.

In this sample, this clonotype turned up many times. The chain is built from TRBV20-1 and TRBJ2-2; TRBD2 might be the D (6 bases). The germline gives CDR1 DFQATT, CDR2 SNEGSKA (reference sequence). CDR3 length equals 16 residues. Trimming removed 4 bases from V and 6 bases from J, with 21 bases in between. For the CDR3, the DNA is TGCAGTGCTAAGAGCCGGGACTCCAACGTTCCCGGGGAGCTGTTTTTT. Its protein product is CSAKSRDSNVPGELFF.

The CDR3 loop reads CATLGGSDTQYF. CDR3 in DNA: TGTGCCACCTTAGGGGGCTCAGATACGCAGTATTTT. This rearrangement joins TRBV6-5 to TRBJ2-3, with 7 bases aligning to TRBD1. This CDR3 region has 12 residues. Trimming cost V 10 bases and J 4 bases; bases outside gene matches: 5. From germline, CDR1 is MNHEY and CDR2 SVGAGI.